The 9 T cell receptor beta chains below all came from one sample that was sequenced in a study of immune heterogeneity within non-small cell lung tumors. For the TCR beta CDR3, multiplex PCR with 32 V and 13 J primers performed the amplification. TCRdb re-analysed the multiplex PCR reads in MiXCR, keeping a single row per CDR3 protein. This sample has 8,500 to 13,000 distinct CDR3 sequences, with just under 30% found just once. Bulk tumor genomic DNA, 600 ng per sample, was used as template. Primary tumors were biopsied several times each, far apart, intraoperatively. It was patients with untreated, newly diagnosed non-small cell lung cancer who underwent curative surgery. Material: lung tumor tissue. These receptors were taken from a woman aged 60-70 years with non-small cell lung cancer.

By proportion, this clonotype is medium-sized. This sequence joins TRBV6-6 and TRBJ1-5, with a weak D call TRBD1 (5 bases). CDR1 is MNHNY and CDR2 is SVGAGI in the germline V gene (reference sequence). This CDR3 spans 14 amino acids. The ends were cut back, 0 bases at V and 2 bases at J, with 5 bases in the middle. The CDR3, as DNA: TGTGCCAGCAGTTACTCAGGGGGCAATCAGCCCCAGCATTTT. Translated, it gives CASSYSGGNQPQHF.

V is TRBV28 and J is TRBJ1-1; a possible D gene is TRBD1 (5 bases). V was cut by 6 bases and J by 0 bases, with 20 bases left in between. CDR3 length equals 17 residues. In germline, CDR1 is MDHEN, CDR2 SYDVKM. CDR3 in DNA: TGTGCCAGCAGCTACACCCCAGGGATTTATATGAACACTGAAGCTTTCTTT. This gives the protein CASSYTPGIYMNTEAFF.

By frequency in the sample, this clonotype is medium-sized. CDR3 nucleotide sequence: TGTGCCAGCAGTTTTCAGACCGGGAATCAGCCCCAGCATTTT. Amino acid sequence: CASSFQTGNQPQHF. The chain employs TRBV28 and TRBJ1-5; D is uncertain. In germline, CDR1 is MDHEN, CDR2 SYDVKM. Trimming cost V 3 bases and J 4 bases, with 10 bases left between them. The CDR3 spans 14 residues.

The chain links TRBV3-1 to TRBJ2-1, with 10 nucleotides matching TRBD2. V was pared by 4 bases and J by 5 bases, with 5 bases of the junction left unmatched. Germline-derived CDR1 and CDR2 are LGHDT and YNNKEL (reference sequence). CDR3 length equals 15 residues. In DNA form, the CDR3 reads TGTGCCAGCAGCCCTGTCGGACTAGCGGACAATGAGCAGTTCTTC. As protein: CASSPVGLADNEQFF.

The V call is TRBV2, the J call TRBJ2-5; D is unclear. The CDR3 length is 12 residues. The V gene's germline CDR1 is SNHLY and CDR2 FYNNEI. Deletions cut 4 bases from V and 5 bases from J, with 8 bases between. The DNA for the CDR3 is TGTGCCAGCAGTGCCGTAGGGGAGACCCAGTACTTC. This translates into CASSAVGETQYF.

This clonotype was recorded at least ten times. The CDR3 bases are TGCAGTGCTAGAGATGGACAGGGAAGAGCGTGGCAGCCCCAGCATTTT. Translating gives CSARDGQGRAWQPQHF. The rearrangement links TRBV20-1 to TRBJ1-5, with TRBD1 matching over 8 bases. Germline-derived CDR1 and CDR2 are DFQATT and SNEGSKA (reference sequence). The CDR3 is made up of 16 amino acids. The ends lost 0 bases at V and 7 bases at J; junction bases unmatched: 11.

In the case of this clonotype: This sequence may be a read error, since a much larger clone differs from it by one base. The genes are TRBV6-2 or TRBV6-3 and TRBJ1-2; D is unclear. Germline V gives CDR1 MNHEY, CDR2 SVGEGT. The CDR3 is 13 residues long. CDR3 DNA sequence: TGTGCCAGCAGTTCCACACGAAACTATGCCTACACCTTC. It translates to CASSSTRNYAYTF.

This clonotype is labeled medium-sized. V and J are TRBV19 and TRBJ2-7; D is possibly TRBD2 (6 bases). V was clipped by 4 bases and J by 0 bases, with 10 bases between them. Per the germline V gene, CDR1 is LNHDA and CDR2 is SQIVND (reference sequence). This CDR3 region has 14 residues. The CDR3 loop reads CASSKRVDSYEQYF. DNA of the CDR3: TGTGCCAGTAGTAAGCGGGTCGACTCCTACGAGCAGTACTTC. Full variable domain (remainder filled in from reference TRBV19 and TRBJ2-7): DGGITQSPKYLFRKEGQNVTLSCEQNLNHDAMYWYRQDPGQGLRLIYYSQIVNDFQKGDIAEGYSVSREKKESFPLTVTSAQKNPTAFYLCASSKRVDSYEQYFGPGTRLTVT.

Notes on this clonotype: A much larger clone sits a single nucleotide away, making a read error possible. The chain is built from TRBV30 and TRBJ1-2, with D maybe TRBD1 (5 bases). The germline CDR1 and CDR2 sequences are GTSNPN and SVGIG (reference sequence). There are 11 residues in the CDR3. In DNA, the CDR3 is TGTGTCTGGAGCGGGGCGTATGGCTACACCTTC. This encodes CVWSGAYGYTF.